This entry describes one T cell receptor beta chain. The antigen remains undetermined. This entry is derived from a study of PD-1 blockade in classical Hodgkin lymphoma. Whole-study findings and limits: CD4+ TCR diversity, unlike CD8+, climbed significantly by C4D1. Newly diagnosed patients reportedly had lower baseline TCR diversity than healthy donors. Anyone who began nivolumab under 1 year after ASCT was excluded. What caused the repertoire differences, perhaps disease activity or prior therapy, remains undefined.

Here immunoSEQ multiplex PCR was the method, and the copy in TCRdb shows in-frame clones only, minus some. The sample comprises nearly 25,000 clones, about 80% of which are singletons, and under 7% rests with the top ten. Each patient relapsed following autologous stem cell transplantation, and prior brentuximab vedotin exposure differed. The germline CDR1 and CDR2 sequences are SNHLY and FYNNEI. V gave up 0 bases and J gave up 5 bases; unmatched junction bases: 9. This CDR3 is 16 amino acids long. Sample: peripheral blood mononuclear cells (PBMCs), taken at baseline. This chain connects TRBV2 to TRBJ1-1, with 7 bases that match TRBD1. The clonotype was recovered from a human donor with classical Hodgkin lymphoma. The CDR3, as DNA: TGTGCCAGCAGTGAAGCGTTCGGCAGGGGGAGAACTGAAGCTTTCTTT. It codes for CASSEAFGRGRTEAFF.